This T cell receptor (delta chain) was sequenced during a study of gamma-delta T cells after stem cell transplantation. This CDR3 is 20 amino acids long. Germline lookup yields CDR1 GEAIGNYY and CDR2 EKD. J gave up 3 bases and V 0 bases, and 11 bases lay outside the gene matches. TCRdb processed the RT-PCR reads again with the CATT caller. The table has 2,000 to 3,000 delta-chain clones, around 44% seen once. Relative to its sample, this clone is large. This receptor was identified in a human donor. It is not recorded whose cells these are; they may come from a transplant donor. The sample taken for sequencing was gamma-delta T cells. V and J are TRDV2 and TRDJ3; TRDD3 matches at 9 bases. Here the CDR3 reads CACDTVVPGDTFWDTRQMFF. DNA for the CDR3: TGTGCCTGTGACACCGTAGTCCCGGGGGATACTTTCTGGGACACCCGACAGATGTTTTTC.